One T cell receptor beta chain is described in this entry. From germline, CDR1 is PRHDT and CDR2 FYEKMQ (reference sequence). This CDR3 region has 14 residues. Trimming took 3 bases from V and 14 from J, leaving 22 bases between them. This entry belongs to a study of blood T cells in healthy people across ages. The authors ran a second PCR of roughly 6 to 12 cycles using a sample-barcoded 5' primer and a J-beta primer mix. With 12 random nucleotides, a template-switch adaptor tagged each individual cDNA molecule. From the 5' RACE reads, TCRdb called clonotypes with MiXCR, one entry per CDR3 protein. The table lists about 510,000 distinct CDR3 sequences, over 25% of them singletons, with approximately 3.3% in the top ten. The same specimen was also included in a second study, on T cells of mothers and their children.

The rearrangement uses TRBV13 and TRBJ1-2; D not resolved. This clonotype was obtained from a boy aged 2 to 9 in good health. The sequencing input was blood. This CDR3 reads CASSLGGGASTRTF. In nucleotides, the CDR3 is TGTGCCAGCAGCTTGGGCGGAGGAGCCTCTACGAGAACCTTC. Drawing the rest from reference TRBV13 and TRBJ1-2, the complete variable domain is AAGVIQSPRHLIKEKRETATLKCYPIPRHDTVYWYQQGPGQDPQFLISFYEKMQSDKGSIPDRFSAQQFSDYHSELNMSSLELGDSALYFCASSLGGGASTRTFGSGTRLTVV.